The entry below describes one T cell receptor beta chain. The sample comes from a study of blood T cell repertoires in COVID-19. Study as a whole: COVID-19 samples collected from the United States, Italy and Spain covered acute and convalescent phases.

Using immunoSEQ multiplex PCR, the repertoire was profiled, and TCRdb retains in-frame clones only, with some absent. Of about 140,000 clones listed, 75% to 90% are singletons. V lost 0 bases and J 4 bases, leaving 15 bases between the germline ends. The CDR3 length is 16 residues. Germline CDR1 and CDR2: WNHNN and SYGVQD (reference sequence). This receptor was identified in a woman in her 50s with acute or convalescent COVID-19. Sequenced material: peripheral blood. This sequence joins TRBV10-1 and TRBJ1-1; the D gene is possibly TRBD1 (6 bases). CDR3 coding DNA: TGCGCCAGCAGTGAGTCGAGAGGGGGAAGGGGCACTGAAGCTTTCTTT. Amino acids: CASSESRGGRGTEAFF.